Listed here are 5 T cell receptor beta chains from one sample, sequenced in a study of shared clonotypes between healthy human individuals. Repertoires were generated with immunoSEQ multiplex PCR, while TCRdb's copy carries only in-frame clones and drops some. The repertoire holds 2 million to 2.5 million clones, with under 95% as singletons. Sample: naive CD4+ T cells from PBMCs. Regarding subset: CD45RA+ positively selected. The receptors were sampled from a man aged 18-30 years in good health. Some clones in this sample may be carry-over from other donors' samples.

The chain is built from TRBV28 and TRBJ2-7; D might be TRBD1 or TRBD2, each matching 5 bases. The CDR3 has 16 amino acids. V was shortened by 5 bases and J by 7 bases, with 24 bases between the two germline ends. Germline V gene lookup returns CDR1 MDHEN and CDR2 SYDVKM. The CDR3 loop reads CASSTRGRSQTSEQYF. As DNA, the CDR3 is TGTGCCAGCAGTACCCGGGGCAGGTCCCAGACCTCGGAGCAGTACTTC.

The V and J genes are TRBV19 and TRBJ2-1; 9 bases line up with TRBD1. CDR3 length: 16 residues. Germline V lookup: CDR1 LNHDA, CDR2 SQIVND (reference sequence). V was clipped by 9 bases and J by 3 bases; unmatched bases: 12. The CDR3 protein is CASANADRGYYNEQFF. CDR3 nucleotide sequence: TGTGCCAGCGCGAACGCGGACAGGGGATACTACAATGAGCAGTTCTTC.

Turning to this clone: The identical CDR3 is also encoded by other nucleotide sequences in the sample. This rearrangement joins TRBV29-1 to TRBJ2-7; D is undetermined. The CDR3 extends over 13 amino acids. The germline V gene encodes CDR1 SQVTM and CDR2 ANQGSEA. The V and J ends lost 6 bases and 1 base respectively, with 13 bases between them. CDR3 in DNA: TGCAGCGTCCGCCAAGGTCCTTCCTACGAGCAGTACTTC. Translation gives CSVRQGPSYEQYF.

The chain is built from TRBV21-1 and TRBJ2-7; TRBD2 was called by the table and not checked on the DNA. TRBV21-1 is shown as a pseudogene. The CDR3 is made up of 12 amino acids. This chain's CDR3 is CASSKRGDRQYF. CDR3 DNA: TGTGCCAGCAGCAAGCGGGGAGACAGGCAGTACTTC.

The rearrangement joins TRBV7-3 to TRBJ2-3; a weak D match, TRBD2 (5 bases). Germline-derived CDR1 and CDR2 are SGHTA and FQGTGA. This CDR3 comprises 17 residues. V was pared by 5 bases and J by 0 bases, with 18 bases between. This chain's CDR3 is CASSLLGSGASTDTQYF. For the CDR3, the DNA is TGTGCCAGCAGCCTTCTTGGAAGCGGAGCTAGCACAGATACGCAGTATTTT.